This TCR beta chain was identified during a study of early T cells in non-severe SARS-CoV-2 infection. Study information: Alpha and beta chains were unpaired, from unsorted whole-blood bulk RNA. The study's findings and limits: Comparison of clonotypes with VDJdb favored anti-spike CD8 responses while missing private and CD4 specificities.

Regarding this clonotype: The antigen is not known.

Each cDNA molecule carried a unique molecular identifier. TCRdb independently ran MiXCR on the 5' RACE reads; one entry per CDR3 protein. The data contain some 82,000 distinct CDR3 sequences, around an eighth of them singletons. V gave up 3 bases and J gave up 4 bases, with 10 bases separating them. The CDR3 covers 14 residues. Germline CDR1 reads LGHDT; CDR2 reads YNNKEL (reference sequence). The TCR was taken from an adult who was a healthcare worker with PCR-confirmed SARS-CoV-2 infection or an uninfected control (not recorded which). The sequenced sample consisted of whole blood. The chain employs TRBV3-1 and TRBJ1-5; perhaps TRBD1 as D (5 bases). The CDR3 DNA sequence: TGTGCCAGCAGCCAGGGGCTGGGGAATCAGCCCCAGCATTTT. This sequence encodes CASSQGLGNQPQHF.